This T cell receptor (beta chain) emerged from a study of blood T cell repertoires in COVID-19. In the source study's methods: Reference gene primer amplification gave nucleated cell count estimates. The assay was immunoSEQ multiplex PCR, and TCRdb's table has in-frame clones only and misses some. The D gene and trimming were derived from the DNA, and the V and J assignments and clone size from that table. The sample holds about 210,000 clones, 65% to 85% seen once. Germline lookup yields CDR1 LNHDA and CDR2 SQIVND (reference sequence). The junction had 10 bases not matched to a gene; V was cut back by 7 bases and J by 3 bases. The CDR3 has 17 amino acids.

The sequenced sample was peripheral blood. The TCR originated in a man aged 50 to 59 with active or convalescent COVID-19. The V gene is TRBV19, the J gene TRBJ1-3; 12 nucleotides align to TRBD1. CDR3 sequence: CASIPRDRGLFGNTIYF. For the CDR3, the DNA is TGTGCCAGTATCCCTCGGGACAGGGGGCTTTTTGGAAACACCATATATTTT.